A few counts support the clone carrying this TCR beta chain. This sample was included in a study of T-cell reconstitution after alpha-beta-depleted transplantation in children. V lost 7 bases and J 4 bases, leaving 19 bases between the germline ends. Germline assignment: CDR1 SGHDT and CDR2 YYEEEE. This CDR3 has 15 amino acids. TCRbeta library construction was performed incorporating unique molecular identifiers. TCRdb processed the PCR reads anew with MiXCR; each CDR3 protein has one entry. Found here are hundreds of thousands of distinct CDR3 sequences, roughly 15% of them singletons; the top ten hold 1.1%.

The sequences come from PBMCs from the stem cell graft donor, collected from the stem cell graft. This sequence joins TRBV5-6 and TRBJ2-3; possible D gene TRBD1, 6 bases. The clonotype was recovered from a human donor who donated a stem cell graft to a child with acute myeloid leukemia. This CDR3 is CASGFSLGAPDTQYF. The CDR3 coding sequence is TGTGCCAGCGGATTTTCCCTGGGGGCCCCAGATACGCAGTATTTT. The full variable domain, rest sourced from reference TRBV5-6 and TRBJ2-3, is DAGVTQSPTHLIKTRGQQVTLRCSPKSGHDTVSWYQQALGQGPQFIFQYYEEEERQRGNFPDRFSGHQFPNYSSELNVNALLLGDSALYLCASGFSLGAPDTQYFGPGTRLTVL.